The entry below gives a single T cell receptor (beta chain) sequence along with its context. Its antigen is currently unknown. The entry originates in a study of blood T cells in healthy people across ages. Study-wide background: About one barcoded TCR beta cDNA was captured per two T cells. Study conclusions and caveats: Significant beta diversity loss was already apparent by age about 39, declining roughly linearly. Diversity was estimated from one million T cells, and these estimates were considered underestimates.

Sample-barcoded 5' priming and a J-beta primer mix drove a second PCR of roughly 6 to 12 cycles. TCRdb reprocessed the 5' RACE reads via MiXCR and lists one record per CDR3 protein. The data show about 2 million distinct CDR3 sequences, 49% seen once. CDR1 and CDR2 (germline): MNHEY, SVGAGI. This CDR3 has 14 amino acids. Trimming removed 3 bases at V and 5 bases at J, with 11 bases between. It was approximately 10 milliliters of peripheral blood that were drawn from each donor. The sample consisted of blood. The TCR originated in a middle-aged woman in good health. The chain is built from TRBV6-5 and TRBJ1-5; the D gene is possibly TRBD1 (5 bases). CDR3 region: CASSYEGRDQPQHF. CDR3 nucleotides: TGTGCCAGCAGTTATGAGGGGAGGGATCAGCCCCAGCATTTT.